The 29 T cell receptor beta chains listed next were all sequenced from one sample in a study of regulatory T cells in long-lasting Graves disease (dated by TCRdb to the early 2020s). The intended sense of this specimen's time point label: newly diagnosed GD, antithyroid drugs for less than 3 months. For both TCR sequencing and RNA sequencing, RNA was extracted from PBMCs using TRIzol. Receptor libraries were prepared by multiplex PCR. Sequencing instrument: Illumina HiSeq 4000. TCR beta libraries were built with iRepertoire HTBI primers and Arm-PCR amplification of CDR3 regions. TCRdb ran its own pipeline on the public reads, namely fastp trimming at Q25 and MiXCR clone calling, and kept in-frame beta chains. Merged by CDR3 protein, the rows form single entries marked with the most common genes and DNA. This sample is represented by under 300,000 distinct CDR3 sequences; around a sixth of them were singletons. Of the sample, approximately 14% is held by the ten largest clones.

A further study also used this sample, focusing on T cells in Graves' hyperthyroidism and ophthalmopathy.

Material: peripheral blood mononuclear cells (PBMCs), obtained at new diagnosis, from a patient treated with antithyroid drugs. The receptors were sampled from a woman in her 30s with Graves disease. Donor details come from another sample of the same person, matched by shared clones.

This clonotype has at least ten counts. The genes are TRBV7-3 and TRBJ2-7; tentative D call: TRBD1 (5 bases). The CDR3 contains 16 residues. Trimming stripped 10 bases from V and 2 bases from J, with 24 bases between. In germline, CDR1 is SGHTA, CDR2 FQGTGA. CDR3 bases: TGTGCCAAAACAGCAAAGGGGATCAAGTTACCCTACGAGCAGTACTTC. Its protein product is CAKTAKGIKLPYEQYF. Full variable domain (remainder filled in from reference TRBV7-3 and TRBJ2-7): GAGVSQTPSNKVTEKGKYVELRCDPISGHTALYWYRQSLGQGPEFLIYFQGTGAADDSGLPNDRFFAVRPEGSVSTLKIQRTERGDSAVYLCAKTAKGIKLPYEQYFGPGTRLTVT.

The sample holds many counts of this clonotype. The chain employs TRBV5-1 and TRBJ1-2; TRBD1 matches 8 bases. CDR3 length equals 14 residues. With V trimmed by 4 bases and J by 4 bases, 6 bases remained unmatched. Germline CDR1 SGHRS, CDR2 YFSETQ. This CDR3 is CASSTDRGPYGYTF. Written as DNA, the CDR3 is TGCGCCAGCAGCACAGACAGGGGACCCTATGGCTACACCTTC.

The chain joins TRBV12-3 or TRBV12-4 to TRBJ2-1; D remains unclear. The ends were cut back, 5 bases at V and 2 bases at J, with 7 bases in the middle. The CDR3 extends over 13 amino acids. The CDR3 DNA is TGTGCCAGCAGTGCTGGGACCTACAATGAGCAGTTCTTC. Its translation: CASSAGTYNEQFF.

This clonotype was found many times. V usage is TRBV6-1 and J usage is TRBJ1-6; D unresolved. This CDR3 is built from 17 residues. CDR1 and CDR2 (germline): MNHNS, SASEGT. The ends were cut back, 6 bases at V and 3 bases at J, with 18 bases in the middle. The CDR3 region has the DNA TGTGCCAGCAGCCAAAGGAACGTTCCTAGCTATAATTCACCCCTCCACTTT. Protein product: CASSQRNVPSYNSPLHF.

In this sample, this clonotype turned up many times. This chain connects TRBV20-1 to TRBJ1-4; D is unresolved. Germline CDR1 and CDR2: DFQATT and SNEGSKA (reference sequence). V was trimmed by 1 base and J by 5 bases, leaving 17 bases between them. This CDR3 region has 16 residues. CDR3: CSARVVGLSLNEKLFF. The CDR3 DNA is TGCAGTGCTAGAGTAGTGGGTTTATCTCTGAATGAAAAACTGTTTTTT.

The table lists this clonotype with many counts. The V call is TRBV6-1, the J call TRBJ1-5; D unresolved. Germline V gives CDR1 MNHNS, CDR2 SASEGT. CDR3 size: 10 residues. The V end was cut by 8 bases, the J end by 4 bases, with 3 bases between. The CDR3 DNA reads TGTGCCAGCGGGAATCAGCCCCAGCATTTT. This encodes CASGNQPQHF.

DNA of the CDR3: TGCAGTGCTAGAGATAGGTCCGGCGGGGGCCACCTAGATACGCAGTATTTT. Its protein product is CSARDRSGGGHLDTQYF. The gene calls are TRBV20-1 and TRBJ2-3, with D possibly TRBD2 on 7 matching bases. The germline V and J ends were trimmed by 0 bases and 5 bases, with 21 bases remaining between them. This CDR3 is built from 17 residues. The germline V gene has CDR1 DFQATT and CDR2 SNEGSKA (reference sequence).

The chain carries TRBV9 and TRBJ2-3; D might be TRBD1 (7 bases). V was shortened by 4 bases and J by 5 bases, with 20 bases between the two germline ends. CDR3 size: 16 residues. Germline loops: CDR1 SGDLS, CDR2 YYNGEE. CDR3 bases: TGTGCCAGCAGCCCCCAGGGGGGCCCGGGGGTAGATACGCAGTATTTT. Its protein is CASSPQGGPGVDTQYF.

There are many counts of this clonotype. This chain uses TRBV4-1 with TRBJ1-5, with 8 nucleotides matching TRBD1. CDR3 size: 16 residues. V gave up 4 bases and J gave up 7 bases; unmatched junction bases: 12. The germline V gene encodes CDR1 MGHRA and CDR2 YSYEKL. Written as DNA, the CDR3 is TGCGCCAGCAGCCTCGGTATGGACAGGGCGGGGCAGCCCCAGCATTTT. Translation gives CASSLGMDRAGQPQHF.

This clonotype was picked up many times. The chain uses TRBV6-2 or TRBV6-3 and TRBJ1-1, with D possibly TRBD1 on 6 matching bases. V gave up 8 bases and J gave up 1 base, with 14 bases separating them. CDR3 length: 14 amino acids. Germline CDR1 is MNHEY and CDR2 is SVGEGT. In nucleotides, the CDR3 is TGTGCCAGCCGAAGGAGAGGGGGGAACACTGAAGCTTTCTTT. This translates into CASRRRGGNTEAFF.

This clonotype appeared many times. J is TRBJ1-6 and V is TRBV20-1; D unclear. V gave up 0 bases and J gave up 9 bases, with 15 bases separating them. This CDR3 is built from 15 residues. Per germline, CDR1 DFQATT and CDR2 SNEGSKA (reference sequence). The CDR3 DNA is TGCAGTGCTAGAGAAGGAGGCGAGCTGGGTTCACCCCTCCACTTT. It specifies CSAREGGELGSPLHF.

This clonotype appeared many times. V usage is TRBV3-1 and J usage is TRBJ2-7; TRBD1 might be the D (6 bases). CDR1 and CDR2 from the germline V gene are LGHDT and YNNKEL (reference sequence). V lost 3 bases, J lost 8 bases, and 17 bases lay in between. The CDR3 is made up of 14 amino acids. CDR3 nucleotide sequence: TGTGCCAGCAGCCAGCCCGGGACACCGGACCAGCAGTACTTC. Its protein product is CASSQPGTPDQQYF.

The gene calls are TRBV18 and TRBJ1-1; tentatively, D is TRBD1 (5 bases). CDR1 KGHSH and CDR2 LQKENI come from the germline V gene. The CDR3 has 14 residues. The V end lost 7 bases, the J end lost 0 bases, and 12 bases lay between the germline ends. This CDR3 is CASYGGNMNTEAFF. The CDR3 DNA sequence: TGTGCCAGCTATGGGGGGAACATGAACACTGAAGCTTTCTTT.

In regard to this clonotype: This may come from a read error, since a much larger clone is one base off. The CDR3 does not close with the conserved phenylalanine or tryptophan, likely indicating a read error. This chain connects TRBV6-2 or TRBV6-3 to TRBJ1-1, with a possible D match to TRBD1 (6 bases). Trimming cost V 5 bases and J 9 bases, with 22 bases left between them. This CDR3 is 15 amino acids long. Per germline, CDR1 MNHEY and CDR2 SVGEGT. The CDR3 sequence: CASSVTGQVTDQAFV. CDR3 sequence (DNA): TGTGCCAGCAGTGTAACAGGGCAGGTAACCGATCAAGCTTTCGTT.

This clonotype was detected ten times or more. The gene calls are TRBV7-8 and TRBJ1-4; possible D gene TRBD1, 5 bases. Trimming stripped 4 bases from V and 4 bases from J, with 10 bases between. Germline assignment: CDR1 SGHVS and CDR2 FQNEAQ. The length of the CDR3 is 14 residues. In DNA, the CDR3 is TGTGCCAGCAGCTCGGACACCTTTAATGAAAAACTGTTTTTT. Translating gives CASSSDTFNEKLFF.

The sample holds many counts of this clonotype. This sequence joins TRBV27 and TRBJ1-5; 8 positions agree with TRBD1. V lost 6 bases, J lost 6 bases, and 7 bases stayed unmatched. This CDR3 is 14 amino acids long. Looked up from germline, CDR1 is MNHEY and CDR2 is SMNVEV (reference sequence). CDR3 in amino acids: CASRDRAGGQPQHF. The CDR3 DNA follows: TGTGCCAGCAGGGACAGGGCTGGGGGTCAGCCCCAGCATTTT.

About this clonotype: A far larger clone is just one base off, so this is likely a read error. The chain carries TRBV6-2 or TRBV6-3 and TRBJ1-1; tentative D call: TRBD1 (5 bases). In germline, CDR1 is MNHEY, CDR2 SVGEGT. The CDR3 has 13 amino acids. V lost 6 bases to trimming and J lost 3 bases, with 11 bases between them. CDR3 in DNA: TGTGCCAGCAGCGCGACAGAGGACACTGAAGCTTTCTTT. Amino acids: CASSATEDTEAFF.

The chain couples TRBV20-1 to TRBJ2-7; a possible D gene is TRBD1 (6 bases). V lost 5 bases and J 2 bases, leaving 22 bases between the germline ends. Per germline, CDR1 DFQATT and CDR2 SNEGSKA (reference sequence). This CDR3 is 16 amino acids long. CDR3 region: CSAPPVQGGETYEQYF. In DNA form, the CDR3 reads TGCAGTGCTCCCCCAGTACAGGGTGGGGAAACCTACGAGCAGTACTTC.

The DNA of the CDR3 is TGTGCCACCAGTGATTCGGAGTCCGGGACAACTAGAGGAGGCTACACCTTC. Its translation is CATSDSESGTTRGGYTF. This chain uses TRBV24-1 with TRBJ1-2; perhaps TRBD1 as D (6 bases). CDR3 length: 17 amino acids. V lost 2 bases and J lost 8, with 23 bases in between. From germline, CDR1 is KGHDR and CDR2 SFDVKD.

This clonotype was seen at least ten times. CDR3 region: CASNDRGTRNTEAFF. Here the CDR3 DNA reads TGTGCCAGTAATGACAGGGGAACACGGAACACTGAAGCTTTCTTT. The V gene is TRBV19, the J gene TRBJ1-1, with 8 bases fitting TRBD1. The CDR3 runs to 15 residues. The V and J ends lost 7 bases and 1 base, in that order; junction bases with no gene match: 8. Looked up from germline, CDR1 is LNHDA and CDR2 is SQIVND (reference sequence).

This clonotype was counted only a few times. A much larger clone differs by one base, so this may be a read error. The chain recombines TRBV6-2 or TRBV6-3 with TRBJ2-2; weak D call: TRBD2 (5 bases). The germline CDR1 and CDR2 sequences are MNHEY and SVGEGT. This CDR3 contains 15 residues. Trimming took 0 bases from V and 6 from J, leaving 11 bases between them. CDR3 loop: CASSYSSGGSGELFF. The CDR3 DNA reads TGTGCCAGCAGTTACTCGAGCGGTGGATCCGGGGAGCTGTTTTTT.

This clonotype was detected ten times or more. V and J are TRBV24-1 and TRBJ2-3, with a possible D match to TRBD1 (5 bases). CDR3 length: 12 residues. Looked up from germline, CDR1 is KGHDR and CDR2 is SFDVKD. Trimming removed 6 bases from V and 4 bases from J, with 7 bases in between. The CDR3 DNA is TGTGCCACCAGTCAAGGGGCAGATACGCAGTATTTT. Its protein product is CATSQGADTQYF.

The chain links TRBV3-1 to TRBJ1-1, with unresolved D. The CDR3 runs to 15 residues. V lost 1 base and J lost 1, with 10 bases in between. CDR1 is LGHDT and CDR2 is YNNKEL in the germline V gene (reference sequence). The CDR3 sequence: CASSQAIAWNTEAFF. The CDR3 DNA sequence: TGTGCCAGCAGCCAAGCCATAGCATGGAACACTGAAGCTTTCTTT.

This clonotype has a count of ten or more. The V and J genes are TRBV6-1 and TRBJ1-4; D is unresolved. The germline V and J ends were trimmed by 2 bases and 0 bases, with 10 bases remaining between them. The germline V gene has CDR1 MNHNS and CDR2 SASEGT. The length of the CDR3 is 16 residues. DNA for the CDR3: TGTGCCAGCAGTGAACTGCGGGGATCAACTAATGAAAAACTGTTTTTT. As protein: CASSELRGSTNEKLFF.

Worth noting for this clonotype: It may be a read error: a sequence one base away is much more abundant. This sequence joins TRBV7-3 and TRBJ2-5; 7 nucleotides agree with TRBD1. The CDR3 spans 13 residues. The V segment lost 5 bases and the J segment 11 bases; nucleotides outside the gene matches: 11. The V gene's germline CDR1 is SGHTA and CDR2 FQGTGA. CDR3 region: CASSAQGVGEQYF. The DNA of the CDR3 is TGTGCCAGCAGCGCGCAGGGGGTGGGTGAGCAGTACTTC.

This clonotype was observed at least ten times. DNA of the CDR3: TGTGCCAGCAGCCTGGGGTCGGAGCAGTTCTTC. This sequence encodes CASSLGSEQFF. The V call is TRBV7-3, the J call TRBJ2-1; D remains ambiguous. Between the trimmed V and J ends, which lost 5 bases and 10 bases, there was a span of 9 bases. This CDR3 contains 11 residues. Per germline, CDR1 SGHTA and CDR2 FQGTGA.

This clonotype was recorded at least ten times. The J gene is TRBJ2-6, the V gene TRBV27; no clear D. This CDR3 spans 15 amino acids. V gave up 5 bases and J gave up 0 bases, with 8 bases separating them. Per the germline V gene, CDR1 is MNHEY and CDR2 is SMNVEV (reference sequence). Here the CDR3 DNA reads TGTGCCAGCAGTCCAGACCGCTCTGGGGCCAACGTCCTGACTTTC. It encodes CASSPDRSGANVLTF.

This clonotype was seen ten or more times. The gene calls are TRBV7-8 and TRBJ1-1; D remains ambiguous. The CDR3 loop spans 14 amino acids. Germline CDR1 and CDR2: SGHVS and FQNEAQ. V was cut by 2 bases and J by 6 bases, with 13 bases left in between. The CDR3 DNA sequence: TGTGCCAGCAGCTTACCCGGTTTCGGCGCTGAAGCTTTCTTT. Its protein product is CASSLPGFGAEAFF.

This clonotype was seen only a few times. The rearrangement uses TRBV5-1 and TRBJ2-7, with D perhaps matching TRBD1 (8 bases). The CDR3 spans 14 residues. Germline V gene sequence: CDR1 SGHRS, CDR2 YFSETQ. Trimming shortened V by 4 bases and J by 3 bases, and 14 bases separated the two germline ends. The CDR3 coding sequence is TGCGCCAGCAGCCCAACAGGGGGGGACTACGAGCAGTACTTC. Its translation: CASSPTGGDYEQYF.